Below are 2 T cell receptor beta chains sequenced from a single sample in a study of identical twins. TCRdb ran MiXCR on the 5' RACE reads and lists one entry per CDR3 protein. In the table there are about 530,000 distinct CDR3 sequences, over 12% of which are singletons. The sample was also reused in another study, on yellow fever vaccine responses in identical twins.

Sequencing input: CD4+ T cells sorted from blood. The source is a woman between 18 and 30 years old in good health.

This chain connects TRBV18 to TRBJ2-7; 8 positions match TRBD1. The CDR3 sequence is 16 residues long. From germline, CDR1 is KGHSH and CDR2 LQKENI. J gave up 1 base and V 0 bases, and 5 bases lay outside the gene matches. DNA of the CDR3: TGTGCCAGCTCACCACCAACCGGGACAGGTTCCTACGAGCAGTACTTC. Protein product: CASSPPTGTGSYEQYF.

This clonotype has more than one count but fewer than ten. Compared with germline, one end of the junction differs, possibly owing to a read error. The V call is TRBV7-9, the J call TRBJ1-2; D perhaps matches TRBD1 (5 bases). The CDR3 has 13 residues. The V gene's germline CDR1 is SEHNR and CDR2 FQNEAQ (reference sequence). CDR3 nucleotides: TGTGCCAGCAGCCCTCAGGGCAGTCCCCTCTGCGCCTTC. Protein: CASSPQGSPLCAF.